These 27 T cell receptor beta chains share one sample of origin, sequenced in a study of T cell responses to AZD1222 COVID-19 vaccine. The data were produced by immunoSEQ multiplex PCR, yet TCRdb's version contains in-frame clones alone and is incomplete. The sample includes about 120,000 clones, less than 90% of them seen just once. The sample consisted of peripheral blood, taken on day 0 of AZD1222 vaccination. The receptors stem from an adult in good health.

The J gene is TRBJ2-2, the V gene TRBV7-2; 7 nucleotides align to TRBD2. Germline CDR1 SGHTA, CDR2 FQGNSA. V dropped 5 bases and J dropped 0; count of bases not matched to a gene: 9. The CDR3 is 17 residues long. The DNA of the CDR3 is TGTGCCAGCAGCCTATTGGGGGGGAAACCGAACACCGGGGAGCTGTTTTTT. It translates to CASSLLGGKPNTGELFF.

This chain links TRBV19 with TRBJ2-1; the match to TRBD1 covers 9 bases. Per the germline V gene, CDR1 is LNHDA and CDR2 is SQIVND (reference sequence). This CDR3 is 12 amino acids long. The CDR3 loop reads CAVDRGYNEQFF. DNA for the CDR3: TGTGCGGTGGACAGGGGATACAATGAGCAGTTCTTC.

The gene calls are TRBV11-3 and TRBJ2-1; 10 bases are a match to TRBD1. The CDR3 loop spans 14 amino acids. Germline V gene data show CDR1 as SGHNT and CDR2 as YENEEA. Germline trimming cut 5 bases from V and 7 bases from J; bases unmatched to any gene: 5. The CDR3 region has the DNA TGTGCCAGCAGCCTTGGACAGGGGGTGAATGAGCAGTTCTTC. Translated, it gives CASSLGQGVNEQFF. The full variable domain, rest sourced from reference TRBV11-3 and TRBJ2-1, is EAGVVQSPRYKIIEKKQPVAFWCNPISGHNTLYWYLQNLGQGPELLIRYENEEAVDDSQLPKDRFSAERLKGVDSTLKIQPAELGDSAVYLCASSLGQGVNEQFFGPGTRLTVL.

The chain recombines TRBV20-1 with TRBJ1-1; D is undetermined. Looked up from germline, CDR1 is DFQATT and CDR2 is SNEGSKA (reference sequence). The CDR3 is 11 residues long. This CDR3 is CRKEGNTEAFF. The DNA of the CDR3 is TGCAGGAAAGAGGGGAACACTGAAGCTTTCTTT.

The V gene is TRBV7-9, the J gene TRBJ2-7, with a tentative D call TRBD2 (8 bases). CDR3 size: 16 residues. Trimming left V 5 bases short and J 9 bases short, with 26 bases between. Germline values: CDR1 SEHNR, CDR2 FQNEAQ (reference sequence). The CDR3 spells CASSPPGGDSAPGQYF. As DNA, the CDR3 is TGTGCCAGCAGCCCCCCGGGGGGGGACAGCGCCCCCGGGCAGTACTTC. Filled out from reference TRBV7-9 and TRBJ2-7, the complete variable domain reads DTGVSQNPRHKITKRGQNVTFRCDPISEHNRLYWYRQTLGQGPEFLTYFQNEAQLEKSRLLSDRFSAERPKGSFSTLEIQRTEQGDSAMYLCASSPPGGDSAPGQYFGPGTRLTVT.

The chain uses TRBV5-4 and TRBJ1-4; the D is unclear. Germline CDR1 SGHNT, CDR2 YYREEE (reference sequence). Trimming removed 4 bases at V and 4 bases at J, with 14 bases between. CDR3 length: 15 residues. CDR3 residues: CASSTIPRSNEKLFF. As DNA, the CDR3 is TGTGCCAGCAGCACGATCCCCAGGAGTAATGAAAAACTGTTTTTT.

V and J are TRBV6-5 and TRBJ2-3, with TRBD2 matching over 14 bases. V lost 6 bases, J lost 6 bases, and 5 bases stayed unmatched. This CDR3 contains 15 residues. CDR1 and CDR2 from the germline V gene are MNHEY and SVGAGI. DNA for the CDR3: TGTGCCAGCAGACCCGGGACTAGCGGGGGCGATACGCAGTATTTT. Amino acids: CASRPGTSGGDTQYF.

This chain links TRBV5-5 with TRBJ1-5, with 7 bases matching TRBD1. The CDR3 loop spans 16 amino acids. Germline V gives CDR1 SGHKS, CDR2 YYEKEE (reference sequence). Trimming took 5 bases from V and 7 from J; bases not matched to a gene: 15. This CDR3 reads CASSSTGAGGGQPQHF. The CDR3 DNA sequence: TGTGCCAGCAGTTCCACAGGGGCCGGCGGGGGGCAGCCCCAGCATTTT.

This clone came up once. This sequence joins TRBV3-1 (or the pseudogene TRBV3-2) and TRBJ2-5; D perhaps matches TRBD2 (6 bases). Germline V lookup: CDR1 LGHDT, CDR2 YNNKEL (reference sequence). V gave up 5 bases and J gave up 3 bases, with 10 bases separating them. CDR3 size: 13 residues. CDR3 residues: CASSAGGEETQYF. For the CDR3, the DNA is TGTGCCAGCAGCGCAGGCGGGGAAGAGACCCAGTACTTC.

The chain recombines TRBV12-3 or TRBV12-4 with TRBJ1-2; 10 nucleotides line up with TRBD1. J lost 8 bases, V lost 7 bases, and 7 bases had no gene match. CDR3 length: 13 amino acids. The CDR3 bases are TGTGCCAGCATCCCGGGACAGGGGATGGGCTACACCTTC. It specifies CASIPGQGMGYTF.

This clone occurred a few times. The rearrangement uses TRBV6-5 and TRBJ1-1, with D perhaps TRBD1 (5 bases). CDR1 and CDR2 from the germline V gene are MNHEY and SVGAGI. This CDR3 contains 13 residues. With 6 bases removed from V and 1 base from J, the gap between germline ends came to 9 bases. The CDR3 spells CASSRDENTEAFF. For the CDR3, the DNA is TGTGCCAGCAGCCGGGACGAGAACACTGAAGCTTTCTTT.

The V call is TRBV30, the J call TRBJ1-1, with D unclear. The CDR3 contains 14 residues. CDR1 is GTSNPN and CDR2 is SVGIG in the germline V gene (reference sequence). Trimming removed 0 bases at V and 2 bases at J, with 10 bases between. CDR3: CAWSVRRDNTEAFF. CDR3 in DNA: TGTGCCTGGAGTGTACGGAGAGATAACACTGAAGCTTTCTTT.

J is TRBJ2-3 and V is TRBV6-5, with a possible D match to TRBD2 (5 bases). The CDR3 contains 11 residues. The ends were cut back, 7 bases at V and 6 bases at J, with 8 bases in the middle. Germline V gene sequence: CDR1 MNHEY, CDR2 SVGAGI. For the CDR3, the DNA is TGTGCCAGCATCCGCGGGGATACGCAGTATTTT. The encoded protein is CASIRGDTQYF.

The count of this clone is one. The chain combines TRBV27 with TRBJ2-1, with a possible D match to TRBD2 (5 bases). Germline CDR1 MNHEY, CDR2 SMNVEV (reference sequence). The germline V and J ends were trimmed by 2 bases and 5 bases, with 13 bases remaining between them. The CDR3 is 15 amino acids. The CDR3 loop is CASSLAVTGNNEQFF. Written as DNA, the CDR3 is TGTGCCAGCAGTTTAGCCGTTACGGGGAACAATGAGCAGTTCTTC.

The rearrangement joins TRBV7-2 to TRBJ2-7; possible D gene TRBD2, 6 bases. The CDR3 covers 14 residues. V was clipped by 3 bases and J by 2 bases, with 11 bases between them. Germline CDR1 and CDR2: SGHTA and FQGNSA. CDR3 nucleotides: TGTGCCAGCAGCTTCGGGCGGAGGGCCTACGAGCAGTACTTC. This translates into CASSFGRRAYEQYF.

The genes are TRBV3-1 (or the pseudogene TRBV3-2) and TRBJ1-5; D ambiguous. Germline V gene sequence: CDR1 LGHDT, CDR2 YNNKEL (reference sequence). Trimming removed 0 bases from V and 4 bases from J, with 4 bases in between. The CDR3 is 13 residues long. The CDR3 region is CASSQEGNQPQHF. CDR3 coding DNA: TGTGCCAGCAGCCAAGAGGGTAATCAGCCCCAGCATTTT.

The J gene is TRBJ2-7, the V gene TRBV5-1; 9 nucleotides align to TRBD1. Looked up from germline, CDR1 is SGHRS and CDR2 is YFSETQ. V dropped 3 bases and J dropped 5; count of bases not matched to a gene: 12. The CDR3 runs to 16 residues. This chain's CDR3 is CASSSLRPGQGDEQYF. The CDR3 DNA follows: TGCGCCAGCAGCTCACTCCGACCGGGACAGGGAGACGAGCAGTACTTC.

The rearrangement links TRBV7-2 to TRBJ1-1, with D unclear. The germline gives CDR1 SGHTA, CDR2 FQGNSA. V was clipped by 3 bases and J by 6 bases, with 14 bases between them. This CDR3 is 14 amino acids long. This CDR3 reads CASSLGGLKSEAFF. Written as DNA, the CDR3 is TGTGCCAGCAGCTTGGGAGGCCTCAAGTCTGAAGCTTTCTTT. Variable domain in full (rest from reference TRBV7-2 and TRBJ1-1): GAGVSQSPSNKVTEKGKDVELRCDPISGHTALYWYRQSLGQGLEFLIYFQGNSAPDKSGLPSDRFSAERTGGSVSTLTIQRTQQEDSAVYLCASSLGGLKSEAFFGQGTRLTVV.

The chain carries TRBV28 and TRBJ1-5; D gene unclear. CDR1 is MDHEN, CDR2 SYDVKM, per germline. The ends were cut back, 4 bases at V and 4 bases at J, with 8 bases in the middle. The CDR3 totals 13 residues. DNA of the CDR3: TGTGCCAGCAGTTCTGACGGTAATCAGCCCCAGCATTTT. It codes for CASSSDGNQPQHF. Variable domain in full (rest from reference TRBV28 and TRBJ1-5): DVKVTQSSRYLVKRTGEKVFLECVQDMDHENMFWYRQDPGLGLRLIYFSYDVKMKEKGDIPEGYSVSREKKERFSLILESASTNQTSMYLCASSSDGNQPQHFGDGTRLSIL.

This chain connects TRBV18 to TRBJ1-1; no clear D gene. The ends were cut back, 6 bases at V and 4 bases at J, with 18 bases in the middle. There are 15 residues in the CDR3. CDR1 and CDR2 (germline): KGHSH, LQKENI. CDR3 sequence reads: CASSPRANRITEAFF. DNA of the CDR3: TGTGCCAGCTCTCCTCGAGCGAACAGAATCACTGAAGCTTTCTTT.

This clone was seen a handful of times. The chain joins TRBV28 to TRBJ1-5; D gene ambiguous. The CDR3 consists of 13 residues. The V end lost 9 bases, the J end lost 2 bases, and 11 bases lay between the germline ends. Germline lookup yields CDR1 MDHEN and CDR2 SYDVKM. The CDR3 loop is CARGEKGNQPQHF. The DNA for the CDR3 is TGTGCCAGAGGAGAGAAGGGCAATCAGCCCCAGCATTTT.

The sample holds one count of this clone. The rearrangement links TRBV27 to TRBJ2-7; 8 nucleotides line up with TRBD1. Germline CDR1 MNHEY, CDR2 SMNVEV (reference sequence). This CDR3 is 20 amino acids long. V gave up 6 bases and J gave up 0 bases; unmatched junction bases: 22. CDR3 in DNA: TGTGCCAGCAGGCGCGACTTCGACGCAGGGGGCGACTCCAGCTCCTACGAGCAGTACTTC. As protein: CASRRDFDAGGDSSSYEQYF.

Written as DNA, the CDR3 is TGTGCCAGCAGCTTCGACAGCCTTTTAGTTTCCGATGAGCAGTTCTTC. Encoded protein: CASSFDSLLVSDEQFF. This rearrangement joins TRBV7-9 to TRBJ2-1; D is perhaps TRBD1 (5 bases). CDR1 SEHNR and CDR2 FQNEAQ come from the germline V gene (reference sequence). Trimming stripped 3 bases from V and 8 bases from J, with 20 bases between. The CDR3 is 16 residues long.

This clone was picked up one time. This CDR3 is CASSEGRTGELFF. The CDR3 DNA sequence: TGTGCCAGCAGTGAAGGTCGCACCGGGGAGCTGTTTTTT. V gene TRBV2 combines with J gene TRBJ2-2; D is undetermined. The germline CDR1 and CDR2 sequences are SNHLY and FYNNEI. V dropped 1 base and J dropped 4 bases, with 4 bases sitting between them. There are 13 residues in the CDR3. Variable domain in full (rest from reference TRBV2 and TRBJ2-2): EPEVTQTPSHQVTQMGQEVILRCVPISNHLYFYWYRQILGQKVEFLVSFYNNEISEKSEIFDDQFSVERPDGSNFTLKIRSTKLEDSAMYFCASSEGRTGELFFGEGSRLTVL.

V usage is TRBV9 and J usage is TRBJ1-2; 7 nucleotides agree with TRBD1. The CDR3 loop spans 13 amino acids. The J segment lost 7 bases and the V segment lost 5 bases, leaving 8 bases of the junction unmatched. Germline CDR1 and CDR2: SGDLS and YYNGEE. The CDR3 sequence: CASRKGAQGGYTF. The CDR3 bases are TGTGCCAGCAGGAAGGGGGCCCAGGGTGGCTACACCTTC. The whole variable domain, remainder taken from reference TRBV9 and TRBJ1-2, is DSGVTQTPKHLITATGQRVTLRCSPRSGDLSVYWYQQSLDQGLQFLIQYYNGEERAKGNILERFSAQQFPDLHSELNLSSLELGDSALYFCASRKGAQGGYTFGSGTRLTVV.

This clone was counted a single time. The V gene is TRBV6-2 or TRBV6-3, the J gene TRBJ2-5, with no clear D. The length of the CDR3 is 17 residues. The ends were cut back, 2 bases at V and 5 bases at J, with 21 bases in the middle. The germline V gene encodes CDR1 MNHEY and CDR2 SVGEGT. The CDR3, as DNA: TGTGCCAGCAGTTACCGGGCAGGTTACAGTTACGAGGAGACCCAGTACTTC. Residues: CASSYRAGYSYEETQYF.

To note about this clone: Germline is not matched at one junction end, which may reflect a read error. V and J are TRBV11-3 and TRBJ2-7; D not certain. Germline V lookup: CDR1 SGHNT, CDR2 YENEEA. The CDR3 is 15 residues long. DNA of the CDR3: TGTGCCAGCAGAATCCGGGCTAAACCCTCCAACGAGCAGTACTTC. It yields the protein CASRIRAKPSNEQYF.